This TCR beta chain was captured by sequencing in a study of blood T cell repertoires in COVID-19. Study details: There were acute and convalescent COVID-19 samples, and they came from the United States, Italy and Spain. Sources were T cells, B-cell-depleted T cells, or PBMCs; the material itself was cDNA or gDNA.

Per the original methods: The assay estimated nucleated cells by amplifying reference gene primers. Libraries were prepared by immunoSEQ multiplex PCR; TCRdb keeps only in-frame clonotypes and omits some of them. V and J calls plus clone size are reproduced from that table; the DNA served to infer D and trimming. The data show 200,000 or so clones, with roughly 84% seen just once and 2% to 2.5% held by the top ten. The CDR3 has 11 amino acids. Germline CDR1 is SQVTM and CDR2 is ANQGSEA. V was trimmed by 7 bases and J by 11 bases, leaving 17 bases between them. The receptor was derived from a man in his forties who had recovered from COVID-19. Sequenced input: peripheral blood. The rearrangement joins TRBV29-1 to TRBJ1-1, with D hard to call. CDR3 loop: CSADPGHTAFF. CDR3 nucleotide sequence: TGCAGCGCCGACCCGGGTCACACGGCTTTCTTT.